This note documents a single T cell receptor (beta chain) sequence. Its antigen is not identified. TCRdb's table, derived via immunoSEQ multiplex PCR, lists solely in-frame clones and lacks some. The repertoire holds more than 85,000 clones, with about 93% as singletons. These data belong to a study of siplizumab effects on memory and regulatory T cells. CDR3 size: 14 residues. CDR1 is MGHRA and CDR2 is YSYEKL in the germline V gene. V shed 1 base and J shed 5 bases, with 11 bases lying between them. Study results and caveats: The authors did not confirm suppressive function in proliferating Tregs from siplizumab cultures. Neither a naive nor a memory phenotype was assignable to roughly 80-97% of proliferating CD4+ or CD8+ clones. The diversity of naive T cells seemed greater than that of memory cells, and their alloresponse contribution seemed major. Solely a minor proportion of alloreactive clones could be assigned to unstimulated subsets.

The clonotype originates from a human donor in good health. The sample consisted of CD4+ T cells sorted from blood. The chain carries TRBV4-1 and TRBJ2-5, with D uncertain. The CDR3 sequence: CASSQARWGETQYF. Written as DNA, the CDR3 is TGCGCCAGCAGCCAAGCGAGGTGGGGTGAGACCCAGTACTTC.